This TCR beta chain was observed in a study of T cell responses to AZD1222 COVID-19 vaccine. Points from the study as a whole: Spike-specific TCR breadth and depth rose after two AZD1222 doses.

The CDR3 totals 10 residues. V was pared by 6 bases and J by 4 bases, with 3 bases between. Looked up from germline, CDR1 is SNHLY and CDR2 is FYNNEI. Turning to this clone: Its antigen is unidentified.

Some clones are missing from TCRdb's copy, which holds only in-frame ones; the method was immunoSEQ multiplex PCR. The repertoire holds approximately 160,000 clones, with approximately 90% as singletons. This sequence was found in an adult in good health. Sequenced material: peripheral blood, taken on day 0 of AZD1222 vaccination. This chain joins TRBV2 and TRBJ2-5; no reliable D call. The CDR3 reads CASSGETQYF. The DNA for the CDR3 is TGTGCCAGCAGCGGAGAGACCCAGTACTTC.